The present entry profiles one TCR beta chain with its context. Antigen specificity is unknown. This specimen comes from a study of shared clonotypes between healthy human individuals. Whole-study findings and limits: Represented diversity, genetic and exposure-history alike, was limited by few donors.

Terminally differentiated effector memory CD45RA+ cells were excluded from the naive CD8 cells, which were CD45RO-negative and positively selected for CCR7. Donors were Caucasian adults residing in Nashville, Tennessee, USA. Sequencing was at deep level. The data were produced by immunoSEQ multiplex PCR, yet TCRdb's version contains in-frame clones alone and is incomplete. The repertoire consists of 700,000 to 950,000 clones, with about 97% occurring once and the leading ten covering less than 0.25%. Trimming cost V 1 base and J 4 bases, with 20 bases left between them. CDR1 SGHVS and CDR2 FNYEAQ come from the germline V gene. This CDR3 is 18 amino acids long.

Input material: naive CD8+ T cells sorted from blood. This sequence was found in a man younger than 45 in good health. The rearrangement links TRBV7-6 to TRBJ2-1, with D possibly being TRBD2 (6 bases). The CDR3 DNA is TGTGCCAGCAGCTTAGGAGGTTTGACTAGTAGGCAGTACAATGAGCAGTTCTTC. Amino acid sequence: CASSLGGLTSRQYNEQFF. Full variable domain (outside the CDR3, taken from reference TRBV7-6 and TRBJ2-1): GAGVSQSPRYKVTKRGQDVALRCDPISGHVSLYWYRQALGQGPEFLTYFNYEAQQDKSGLPNDRFSAERPEGSISTLTIQRTEQRDSAMYRCASSLGGLTSRQYNEQFFGPGTRLTVL.